This T cell receptor (beta chain) stems from a study of T cell responses to AZD1222 COVID-19 vaccine. Study-wide context: Second-dose schedules of about 4 or about 12 weeks were combined. Study conclusions and caveats: In the spike-specific TCR repertoire, nearly half reportedly target unmutated variant regions. White British people made up most donors, females outnumbered males, and clonal diversity was possibly underestimated. Among vaccine-associated CD4 TCRs, coverage spanned spike, with dominance at 160-218 and 743-854.

Worth noting for this clone: Its antigen is as yet unknown.

Here immunoSEQ multiplex PCR was the method, and the copy in TCRdb shows in-frame clones only, minus some. This table has under 150,000 clones, around 88% appearing once. V was cut by 3 bases and J by 4 bases, with 16 bases left in between. The CDR3 totals 16 residues. Germline V gives CDR1 KGHSH, CDR2 LQKENI. This clonotype originated in an adult in good health. The source material was peripheral blood, sampled on day 0 of AZD1222 vaccination. V gene TRBV18 combines with J gene TRBJ1-3; no clear D. The DNA of the CDR3 is TGTGCCAGCTCACCTAGATCCGGGTTGCACGGAAACACCATATATTTT. It is translated as CASSPRSGLHGNTIYF. The full variable domain, its missing parts supplied by reference TRBV18 and TRBJ1-3, is NAGVMQNPRHLVRRRGQEARLRCSPMKGHSHVYWYRQLPEEGLKFMVYLQKENIIDESGMPKERFSAEFPKEGPSILRIQQVVRGDSAAYFCASSPRSGLHGNTIYFGEGSWLTVV.